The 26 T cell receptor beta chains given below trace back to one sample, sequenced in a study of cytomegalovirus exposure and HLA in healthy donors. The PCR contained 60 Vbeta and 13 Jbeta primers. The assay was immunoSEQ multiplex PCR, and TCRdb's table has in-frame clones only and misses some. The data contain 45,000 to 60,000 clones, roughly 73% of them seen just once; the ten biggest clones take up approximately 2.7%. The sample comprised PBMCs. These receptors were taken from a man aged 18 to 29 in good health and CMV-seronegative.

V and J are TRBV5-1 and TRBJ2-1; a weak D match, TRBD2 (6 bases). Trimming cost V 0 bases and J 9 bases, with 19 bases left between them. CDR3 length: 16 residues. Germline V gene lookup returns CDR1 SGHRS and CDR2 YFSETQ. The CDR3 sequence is CASSLAAASGRSEQFF. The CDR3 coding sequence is TGCGCCAGCAGCTTGGCAGCGGCTAGTGGGAGGAGTGAGCAGTTCTTC.

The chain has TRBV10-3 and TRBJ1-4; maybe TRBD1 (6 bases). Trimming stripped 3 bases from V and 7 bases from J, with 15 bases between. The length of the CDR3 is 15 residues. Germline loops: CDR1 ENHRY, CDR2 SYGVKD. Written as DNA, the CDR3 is TGTGCCATCAGTGACCCACAGGGTTTCAGTGAAAAACTGTTTTTT. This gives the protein CAISDPQGFSEKLFF.

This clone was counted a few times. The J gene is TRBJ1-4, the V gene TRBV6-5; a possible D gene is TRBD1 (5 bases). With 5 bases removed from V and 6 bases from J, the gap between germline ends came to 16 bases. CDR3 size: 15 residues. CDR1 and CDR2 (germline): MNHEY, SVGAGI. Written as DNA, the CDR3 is TGTGCCAGCAGTCCGGACACTCGCGAGGATGAAAAACTGTTTTTT. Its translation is CASSPDTREDEKLFF.

CDR3 region: CATSRDHSRGQGGYTF. The DNA for the CDR3 is TGTGCCACCAGCAGAGATCACAGCAGGGGCCAGGGTGGCTACACCTTC. This sequence joins TRBV15 and TRBJ1-2, with D tentatively TRBD1 (6 bases). V was trimmed by 0 bases and J by 7 bases, leaving 18 bases between them. Looked up from germline, CDR1 is LNHNV and CDR2 is YYDKDF (reference sequence). This CDR3 comprises 16 residues.

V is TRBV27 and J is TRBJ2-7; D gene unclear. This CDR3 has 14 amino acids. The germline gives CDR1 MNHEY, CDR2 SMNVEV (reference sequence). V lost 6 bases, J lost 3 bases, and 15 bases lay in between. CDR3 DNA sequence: TGTGCCAGCAGCCCGACTCATATCAACTACGAGCAGTACTTC. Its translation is CASSPTHINYEQYF.

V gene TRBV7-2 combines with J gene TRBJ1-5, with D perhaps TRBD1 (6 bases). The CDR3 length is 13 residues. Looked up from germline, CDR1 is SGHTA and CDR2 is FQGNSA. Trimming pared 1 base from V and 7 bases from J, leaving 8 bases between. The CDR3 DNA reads TGTGCCAGCAGCTTAGAGGGGGGGCAGCCCCAGCATTTT. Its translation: CASSLEGGQPQHF.

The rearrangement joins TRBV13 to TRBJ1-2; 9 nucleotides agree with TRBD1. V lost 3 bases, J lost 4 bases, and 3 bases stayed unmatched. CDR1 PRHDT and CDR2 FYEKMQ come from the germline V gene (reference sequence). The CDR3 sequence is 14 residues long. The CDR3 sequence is CASSLGQGIYGYTF. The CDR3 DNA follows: TGTGCCAGCAGCTTGGGACAGGGTATCTATGGCTACACCTTC.

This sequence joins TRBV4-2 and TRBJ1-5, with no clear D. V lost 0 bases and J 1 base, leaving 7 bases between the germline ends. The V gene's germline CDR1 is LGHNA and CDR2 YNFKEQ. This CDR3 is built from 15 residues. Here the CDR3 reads CASSQDQQSNQPQHF. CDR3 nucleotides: TGTGCCAGCAGCCAAGATCAACAGAGCAATCAGCCCCAGCATTTT.

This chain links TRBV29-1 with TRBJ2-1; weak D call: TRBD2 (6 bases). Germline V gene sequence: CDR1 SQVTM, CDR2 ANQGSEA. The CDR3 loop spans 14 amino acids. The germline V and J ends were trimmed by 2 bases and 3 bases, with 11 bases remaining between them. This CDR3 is CSVETSSVYNEQFF. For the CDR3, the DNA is TGCAGCGTTGAAACCTCTAGCGTCTACAATGAGCAGTTCTTC.

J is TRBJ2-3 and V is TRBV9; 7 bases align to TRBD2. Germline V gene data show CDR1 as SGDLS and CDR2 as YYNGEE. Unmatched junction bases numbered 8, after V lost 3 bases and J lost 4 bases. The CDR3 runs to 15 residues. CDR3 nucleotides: TGTGCCAGCAGCGCACGGGAGGTCGGCCCAGATACGCAGTATTTT. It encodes CASSAREVGPDTQYF.

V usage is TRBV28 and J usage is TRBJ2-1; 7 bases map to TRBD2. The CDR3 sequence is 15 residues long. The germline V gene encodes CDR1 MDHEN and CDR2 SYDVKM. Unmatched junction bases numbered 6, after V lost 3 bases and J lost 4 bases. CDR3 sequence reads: CASSLPAGIYNEQFF. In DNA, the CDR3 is TGTGCCAGCAGTTTGCCAGCGGGGATATACAATGAGCAGTTCTTC.

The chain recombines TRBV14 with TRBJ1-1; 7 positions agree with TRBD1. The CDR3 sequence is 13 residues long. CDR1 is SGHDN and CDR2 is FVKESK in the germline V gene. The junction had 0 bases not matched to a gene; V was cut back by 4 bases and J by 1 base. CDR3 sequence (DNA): TGTGCCAGCAGCCGACAGGGGAACACTGAAGCTTTCTTT. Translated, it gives CASSRQGNTEAFF.

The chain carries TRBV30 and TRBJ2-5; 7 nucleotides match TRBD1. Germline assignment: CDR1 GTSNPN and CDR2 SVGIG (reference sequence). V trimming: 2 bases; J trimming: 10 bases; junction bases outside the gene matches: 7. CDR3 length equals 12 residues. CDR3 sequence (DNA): TGTGCCTGGAGTACAGGGGTTTGGGACCAGTACTTC. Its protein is CAWSTGVWDQYF.

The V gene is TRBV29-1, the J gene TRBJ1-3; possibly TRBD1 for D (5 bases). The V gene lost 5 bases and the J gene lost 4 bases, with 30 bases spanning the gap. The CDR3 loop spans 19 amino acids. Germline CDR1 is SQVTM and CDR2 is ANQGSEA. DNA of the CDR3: TGCAGCGTTAATCAGGATCCAAAAGGGAACGGGGGAACCGGAAACACCATATATTTT. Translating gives CSVNQDPKGNGGTGNTIYF.

The CDR3 spells CASSLWGQNYEQYF. CDR3 sequence (DNA): TGCGCCAGCAGCTTGTGGGGACAGAATTACGAGCAGTACTTC. The chain links TRBV5-1 to TRBJ2-7; 7 bases agree with TRBD1. Germline V gene lookup returns CDR1 SGHRS and CDR2 YFSETQ. The CDR3 consists of 14 residues. Losses at the gene ends were 1 base for V and 4 bases for J; bases not matched to a gene: 5.

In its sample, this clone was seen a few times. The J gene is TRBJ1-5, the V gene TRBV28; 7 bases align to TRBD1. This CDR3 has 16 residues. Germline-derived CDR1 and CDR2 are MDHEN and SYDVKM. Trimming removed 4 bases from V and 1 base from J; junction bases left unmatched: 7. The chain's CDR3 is CASSSPDRTSNQPQHF. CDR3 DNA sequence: TGTGCCAGCAGTTCCCCGGACAGGACGAGCAATCAGCCCCAGCATTTT. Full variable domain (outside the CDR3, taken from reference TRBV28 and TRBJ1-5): DVKVTQSSRYLVKRTGEKVFLECVQDMDHENMFWYRQDPGLGLRLIYFSYDVKMKEKGDIPEGYSVSREKKERFSLILESASTNQTSMYLCASSSPDRTSNQPQHFGDGTRLSIL.

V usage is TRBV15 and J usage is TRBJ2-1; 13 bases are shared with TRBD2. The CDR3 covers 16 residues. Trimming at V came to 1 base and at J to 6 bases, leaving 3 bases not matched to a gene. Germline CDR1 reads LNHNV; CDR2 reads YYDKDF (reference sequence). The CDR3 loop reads CATSRGTSGSLNEQFF. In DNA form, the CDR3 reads TGTGCCACCAGCAGAGGGACTAGCGGGAGCCTCAATGAGCAGTTCTTC.

The CDR3 loop is CASSQTGGRPYEQYF. In DNA form, the CDR3 reads TGTGCCAGCAGCCAGACAGGGGGCCGCCCCTACGAGCAGTACTTC. The chain carries TRBV28 and TRBJ2-7, with 10 bases fitting TRBD1. CDR1 is MDHEN and CDR2 is SYDVKM in the germline V gene. The CDR3 is 15 amino acids. V lost 6 bases, J lost 2 bases, and 7 bases stayed unmatched.

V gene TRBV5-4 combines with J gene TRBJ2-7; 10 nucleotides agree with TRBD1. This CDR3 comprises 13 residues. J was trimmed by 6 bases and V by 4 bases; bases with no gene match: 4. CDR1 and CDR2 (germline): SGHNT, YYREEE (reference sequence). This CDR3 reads CASSQTGGAEQYF. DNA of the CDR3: TGTGCCAGCAGCCAGACAGGGGGCGCCGAGCAGTACTTC.

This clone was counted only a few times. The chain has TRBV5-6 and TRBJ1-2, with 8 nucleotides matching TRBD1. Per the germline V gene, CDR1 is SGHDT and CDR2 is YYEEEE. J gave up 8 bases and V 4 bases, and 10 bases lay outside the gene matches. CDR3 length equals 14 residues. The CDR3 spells CASSPGQVRGGYTF. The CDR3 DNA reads TGTGCCAGCAGCCCGGGACAGGTTCGGGGCGGCTACACCTTC.

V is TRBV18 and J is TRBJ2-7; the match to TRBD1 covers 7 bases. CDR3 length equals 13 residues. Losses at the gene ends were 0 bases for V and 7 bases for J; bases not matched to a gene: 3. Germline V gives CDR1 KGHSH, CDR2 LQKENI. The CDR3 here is CASSPPTGPEQYF. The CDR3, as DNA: TGTGCCAGCTCACCACCGACAGGGCCGGAGCAGTACTTC. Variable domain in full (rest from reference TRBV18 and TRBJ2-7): NAGVMQNPRHLVRRRGQEARLRCSPMKGHSHVYWYRQLPEEGLKFMVYLQKENIIDESGMPKERFSAEFPKEGPSILRIQQVVRGDSAAYFCASSPPTGPEQYFGPGTRLTVT.

The CDR3 coding sequence is TGTGCCATCACCCAAAGTGGCGGGAGGGGCGCCGGGGAGCTGTTTTTT. This encodes CAITQSGGRGAGELFF. This chain links TRBV10-3 with TRBJ2-2, with TRBD2 matching 9 bases. Germline CDR1 ENHRY, CDR2 SYGVKD. V shed 7 bases and J 6 bases; nucleotides not matched to a gene: 12. The CDR3 totals 16 residues.

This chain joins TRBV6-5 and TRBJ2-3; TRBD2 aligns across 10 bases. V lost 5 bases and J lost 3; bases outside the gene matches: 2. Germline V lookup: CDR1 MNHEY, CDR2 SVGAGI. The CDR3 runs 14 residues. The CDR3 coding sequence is TGTGCCAGCAGTCCGGGACTAGCGACAGATACGCAGTATTTT. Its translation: CASSPGLATDTQYF.

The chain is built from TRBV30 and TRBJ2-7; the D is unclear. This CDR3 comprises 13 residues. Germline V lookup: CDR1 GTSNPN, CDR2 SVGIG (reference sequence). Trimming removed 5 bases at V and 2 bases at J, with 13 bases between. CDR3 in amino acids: CAWAQNSPYEQYF. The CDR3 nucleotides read TGTGCCTGGGCTCAGAATTCGCCCTACGAGCAGTACTTC.

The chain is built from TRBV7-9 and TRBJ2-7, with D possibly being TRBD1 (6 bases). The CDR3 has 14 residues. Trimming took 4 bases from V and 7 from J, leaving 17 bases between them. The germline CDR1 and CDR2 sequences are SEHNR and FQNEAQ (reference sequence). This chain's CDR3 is CASSSPGHDTEQYF. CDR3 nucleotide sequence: TGTGCCAGCAGCTCACCGGGACACGACACAGAGCAGTACTTC.

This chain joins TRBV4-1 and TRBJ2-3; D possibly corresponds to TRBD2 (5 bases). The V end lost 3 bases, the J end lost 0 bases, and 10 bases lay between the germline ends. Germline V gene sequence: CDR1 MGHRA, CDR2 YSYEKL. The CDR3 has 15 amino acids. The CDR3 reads CASSQGERSTDTQYF. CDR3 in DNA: TGCGCCAGCAGCCAGGGAGAGAGGAGCACAGATACGCAGTATTTT.